The source of this T cell receptor (beta chain) is a study of CD8 T cells in ankylosing spondylitis. About this clonotype: Its antigen is still unknown.

Study-level points and caveats: Prior work had noted some motif variants in reactive arthritis blood and synovial fluid. One TCR beta motif, made up of about 8 highly homologous variants, appeared characteristic of ankylosing spondylitis blood. As for the disease-linked clones, they showed a CD8+ phenotype and occurred at relatively low frequencies in peripheral blood. Significant enrichment of disease-linked clones was reportedly seen in matched ankylosing spondylitis synovial fluid.

In TCRdb, the 5' RACE reads were re-called with MiXCR into one record per CDR3 protein. The sample carries about 840,000 distinct CDR3 sequences, 12% recorded once. V was cut by 5 bases and J by 7 bases, with 9 bases left in between. The CDR3 sequence is 11 residues long. The material sequenced was blood, either unsorted or a sorted T cell fraction (not recorded which). The TCR sequence derives from a male donor with ankylosing spondylitis. The chain employs TRBV12-3 or TRBV12-4 and TRBJ2-7; D not certain. This chain's CDR3 is CASSAMGEQYF. CDR3 nucleotides: TGTGCCAGCAGTGCAATGGGGGAGCAGTACTTC.